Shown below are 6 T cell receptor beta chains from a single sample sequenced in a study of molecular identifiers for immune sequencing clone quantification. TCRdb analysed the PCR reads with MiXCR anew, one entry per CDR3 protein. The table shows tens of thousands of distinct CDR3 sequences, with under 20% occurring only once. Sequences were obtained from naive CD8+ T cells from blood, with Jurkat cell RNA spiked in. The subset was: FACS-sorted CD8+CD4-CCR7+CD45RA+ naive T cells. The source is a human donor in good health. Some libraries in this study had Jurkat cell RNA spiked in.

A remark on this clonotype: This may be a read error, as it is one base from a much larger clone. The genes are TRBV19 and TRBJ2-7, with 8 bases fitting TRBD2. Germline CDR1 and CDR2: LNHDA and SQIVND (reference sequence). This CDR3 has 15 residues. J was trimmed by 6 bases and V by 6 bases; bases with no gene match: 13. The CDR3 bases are TGTGCCAGTAGGGGACTAGTGGGAGGGCCCCGCGAGCAGTACTTC. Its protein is CASRGLVGGPREQYF.

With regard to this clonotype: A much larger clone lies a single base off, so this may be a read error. CDR3 nucleotides: TGTGCCAGCAGCCAAGGTGGGGGAAACACCGTATATTTT. Residues: CASSQGGGNTVYF. This chain uses TRBV14 with TRBJ1-3; D perhaps matches TRBD1 (5 bases). This CDR3 is 13 amino acids long. Germline V gene sequence: CDR1 SGHDN, CDR2 FVKESK. The full variable domain, its missing parts supplied by reference TRBV14 and TRBJ1-3, is EAGVTQFPSHSVIEKGQTVTLRCDPISGHDNLYWYRRVMGKEIKFLLHFVKESKQDESGMPNNRFLAERTGGTYSTLKVQPAELEDSGVYFCASSQGGGNTVYFGEGSWLTVV.

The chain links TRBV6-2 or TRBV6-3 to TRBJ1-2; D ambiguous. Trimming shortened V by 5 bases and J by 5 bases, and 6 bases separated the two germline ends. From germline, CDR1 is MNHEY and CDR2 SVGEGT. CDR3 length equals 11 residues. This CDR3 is CASSPAYGYTF. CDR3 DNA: TGTGCCAGCAGTCCCGCGTATGGCTACACCTTC.

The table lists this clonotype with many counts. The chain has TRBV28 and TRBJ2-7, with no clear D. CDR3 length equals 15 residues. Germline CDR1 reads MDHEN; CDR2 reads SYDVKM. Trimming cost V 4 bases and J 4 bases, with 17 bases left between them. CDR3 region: CASSSLQPAVYEQYF. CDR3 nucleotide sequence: TGTGCCAGCAGTTCATTGCAGCCCGCGGTGTACGAGCAGTACTTC.

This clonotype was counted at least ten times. The CDR3 region has the DNA TGTGCCAGCAGTTACACTGGACTGGAAGGAGATACGCAGTATTTT. It codes for CASSYTGLEGDTQYF. This chain connects TRBV6-5 to TRBJ2-3; TRBD2 is a possible D gene (5 bases). This CDR3 spans 15 amino acids. Trimming took off 2 bases at V and 5 bases at J, with 14 bases between the two ends. Germline lookup yields CDR1 MNHEY and CDR2 SVGAGI.

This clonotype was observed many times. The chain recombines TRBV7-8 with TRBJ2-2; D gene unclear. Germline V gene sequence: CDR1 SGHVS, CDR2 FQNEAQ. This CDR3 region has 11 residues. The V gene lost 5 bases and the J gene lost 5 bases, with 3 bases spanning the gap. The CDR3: CASSKTGELFF. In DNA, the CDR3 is TGTGCCAGCAGCAAAACCGGGGAGCTGTTTTTT.